A single TCR beta chain is shown here with its context. The data are from a study of blood T cell repertoires in COVID-19. Study summary: The study drew acute and convalescent COVID-19 samples from the United States, Italy and Spain. From T cells, B-cell-depleted T cells, or PBMCs came the material, which was cDNA or gDNA.

Original methodology: Nucleated cell counts were estimated from reference gene primer amplification. Assay used: immunoSEQ multiplex PCR; TCRdb lists only in-frame clones, some missing. V, J and clone size derive from that table, while D and trimming were established from the DNA sequence. The table records over 30,000 clones, 91% of them present only once. The CDR3 spans 16 residues. CDR1 SGHRS and CDR2 YFSETQ come from the germline V gene. V lost 4 bases to trimming and J lost 6 bases; unmatched junction nucleotides: 10. The J gene is TRBJ2-1, the V gene TRBV5-1; TRBD2 agrees at 10 bases. The sequence was obtained from a human donor in a cohort sampled during active COVID-19. The sequencing sample was made of peripheral blood. CDR3 in DNA: TGCGCCAGCAGCATCGCTAGCGGGGGACGATCCAATGAGCAGTTCTTC. Its protein product is CASSIASGGRSNEQFF.